This T cell receptor (beta chain) emerged from a study of blood T cell repertoires in COVID-19. About the research overall: Collection of acute and convalescent COVID-19 samples took place in the United States, Italy and Spain. The cDNA or gDNA used as material had been derived from T cells, B-cell-depleted T cells, or PBMCs.

Authors' methods: Nucleated cell number was recorded as an estimate derived from reference gene primer amplification. The assay was immunoSEQ multiplex PCR, and TCRdb's table has in-frame clones only and misses some. V, J and clone size reflect that table, while D and trimming were determined from the DNA. This sample has some 150,000 clones, with approximately 91% found just once. CDR3 length: 16 residues. This receptor was obtained from a woman in her 70s with acute or convalescent COVID-19. Sequenced input: peripheral blood. J is TRBJ2-7 and V is TRBV21-1; whether TRBD1, the table's D call, matches the DNA was not checked. TRBV21-1 is noted as a pseudogene. CDR3 nucleotide sequence: TGTGCCAGCAGCGACCGCCGGGACAGGAAAGCCTACGAGCAGTACGTC. It codes for CASSDRRDRKAYEQYV.